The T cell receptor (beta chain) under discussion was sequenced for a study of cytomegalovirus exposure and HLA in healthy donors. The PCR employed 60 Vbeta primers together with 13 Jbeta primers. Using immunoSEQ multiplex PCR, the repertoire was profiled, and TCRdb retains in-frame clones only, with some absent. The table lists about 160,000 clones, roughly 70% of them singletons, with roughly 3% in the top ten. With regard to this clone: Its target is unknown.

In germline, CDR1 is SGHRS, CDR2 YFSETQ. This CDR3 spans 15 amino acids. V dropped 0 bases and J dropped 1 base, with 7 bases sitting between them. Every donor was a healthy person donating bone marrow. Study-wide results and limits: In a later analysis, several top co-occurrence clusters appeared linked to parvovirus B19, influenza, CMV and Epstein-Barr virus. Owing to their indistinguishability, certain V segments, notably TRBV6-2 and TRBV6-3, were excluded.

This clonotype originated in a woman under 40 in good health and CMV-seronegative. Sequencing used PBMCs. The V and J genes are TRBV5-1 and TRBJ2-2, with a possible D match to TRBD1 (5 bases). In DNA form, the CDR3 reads TGCGCCAGCAGCTTGGCCGGACAGAACACCGGGGAGCTGTTTTTT. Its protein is CASSLAGQNTGELFF.